These 5 T cell receptor beta chains share one sample of origin, sequenced in a study of T cell repertoires in cytomegalovirus infection. TCRdb processed the reads anew with MiXCR; each CDR3 protein has one entry. The data show about 330,000 distinct CDR3 sequences, with more than 8% seen just once and over 3.5% held by the top ten. The sequencing input was PBMCs. The receptors originated from a human donor in good health (CMV status not recorded). Some clones in this sample may be carry-over from other donors' samples.

The chain recombines TRBV6-6 with TRBJ2-2; 8 bases match TRBD1. From germline, CDR1 is MNHNY and CDR2 SVGAGI (reference sequence). V gave up 6 bases and J gave up 6 bases; unmatched junction bases: 6. The CDR3 runs 14 residues. Here the CDR3 reads CASSRTGIAGELFF. The CDR3 DNA reads as TGTGCCAGCAGCCGGACAGGGATTGCCGGGGAGCTGTTTTTT.

The table lists this clonotype with many counts. This chain uses TRBV7-2 with TRBJ1-5; D not resolved. The V and J ends lost 0 bases and 3 bases respectively, with 15 bases between them. The CDR3 is 17 residues long. Germline lookup yields CDR1 SGHTA and CDR2 FQGNSA. CDR3 DNA: TGTGCCAGCAGCTTAGCGATGGTTGGGCAGTTCAATCAGCCCCAGCATTTT. It yields the protein CASSLAMVGQFNQPQHF.

The table lists this clonotype with many counts. The chain joins TRBV7-2 to TRBJ1-4; no clear D. The CDR3 is 14 residues long. V gave up 5 bases and J gave up 8 bases, with 15 bases separating them. Per germline, CDR1 SGHTA and CDR2 FQGNSA. The chain's CDR3 is CASSLDLRGEKLFF. The CDR3, as DNA: TGTGCCAGCAGCCTTGACCTACGAGGGGAAAAACTGTTTTTT.

This clonotype was observed at least ten times. CDR3 region: CASNPTGTTDTQYF. Written as DNA, the CDR3 is TGTGCCAGCAACCCCACAGGGACCACAGATACGCAGTATTTT. The gene calls are TRBV7-2 and TRBJ2-3; weak D call: TRBD1 (6 bases). With 7 bases removed from V and 2 bases from J, the gap between germline ends came to 13 bases. Germline V gene lookup returns CDR1 SGHTA and CDR2 FQGNSA. This CDR3 is 14 amino acids long.

The gene calls are TRBV4-2 and TRBJ2-1, with D maybe TRBD2 (7 bases). This CDR3 region has 14 residues. V was cut by 2 bases and J by 8 bases, with 13 bases left in between. Germline CDR1 is LGHNA and CDR2 is YNFKEQ. DNA for the CDR3: TGTGCCAGCAGCCAACCGGGGGGCGGCGATGAGCAGTTCTTC. It is translated as CASSQPGGGDEQFF.